This T cell receptor (beta chain) was profiled in a study of metastatic and nonmetastatic thyroid tumors. Per the original methods: Clinicopathological groups differed in CDR3, with these differences serving to build a distant-metastasis classifier for papillary thyroid cancer. TCRdb re-called the PCR reads through MiXCR. The authors' filters were not applied to this entry. Among roughly 25,000 clones listed, about 16% were seen once. Patients were all untreated before their thyroid surgery. There are many counts of this clone. CDR1 LNHDA and CDR2 SQIVND come from the germline V gene (reference sequence). The CDR3 is 13 amino acids. V was cut by 10 bases and J by 4 bases, with 17 bases left in between.

The rearrangement joins TRBV19 to TRBJ2-7, with a weak D call TRBD1 (6 bases). Sequenced sample: blood. This sequence originates from a female donor with papillary thyroid cancer or a benign thyroid nodule (not recorded which). Some clones in this sample may be carry-over from other donors' samples. DNA of the CDR3: TGTGCCACCTCCCCAGGGGTTGAGTACGAGCAGTACTTC. This encodes CATSPGVEYEQYF.